This entry features one T cell receptor (beta chain) sequence. A single base separates this from a much larger clone, so it may be a read error. This sample is drawn from a study of tumor-infiltrating lymphocytes in primary liver carcinoma. Study details: By surgical resection, the patients were treated for their primary liver carcinoma. Tissue type made little difference to sample yields of roughly 3.65 to 7.13 million productive TCRbeta reads.

Germline V CDR1 and CDR2: SQVTM, ANQGSEA. J was trimmed by 7 bases and V by 8 bases; bases with no gene match: 11. This CDR3 contains 13 residues. The source of the blood RNA was unsorted whole blood, and germline DNA was extracted as well. What was collected before surgery was around 4 milliliters of peripheral blood. A constant-region primer served to make TCR beta cDNA from roughly 480 ng total RNA. What produced the TCR beta libraries was three nested multiplex PCR rounds using slightly modified ARM-PCR. Investigators reported that the first two PCR rounds, at 10 cycles each, used TRBV1-TRBV30 forward primers with a C-beta reverse primer. TCRdb re-called the multiplex PCR reads with MiXCR, one entry per CDR3 protein. This sample has 300,000 to 350,000 distinct CDR3 sequences; around three fifths occur once, and the top ten carry about 18%.

The receptor comes from a woman under 40 with primary liver carcinoma and hepatitis B virus infection. The sequencing sample was made of peripheral blood. The chain couples TRBV29-1 to TRBJ2-1, with 7 bases identical to TRBD1. The CDR3 sequence is CSFKPTGENEQFF. DNA for the CDR3: TGCAGCTTCAAACCAACAGGGGAGAATGAGCAGTTCTTC.